These 8 T cell receptor beta chains came from one sample sequenced in a study of naive and memory T cell subsets. Four rounds of PCR amplified the ligated cDNA using nested alpha and beta constant-region primers plus SP2. TCRdb itself ran the UMI-ligation and nested PCR reads through MiXCR, one entry per CDR3 protein. Among about 220 distinct CDR3 sequences listed, roughly nine tenths were seen once. Sequenced material: effector memory CD8+ T cells from blood. Subset indicated: effector memory, CD45RA- CD27-. The receptors were sampled from a human donor in good health.

This clonotype showed up just once. Found in a library prepared for alpha chains, this beta chain is an off-target read, and its abundance has little meaning. V usage is TRBV28 and J usage is TRBJ2-1; D remains unclear. The CDR3 runs to 14 residues. V lost 2 bases, J lost 3 bases, and 8 bases lay in between. CDR1 and CDR2 from the germline V gene are MDHEN and SYDVKM. The CDR3 DNA follows: TGTGCCAGCAGTTTAAGGCAGTACTACAATGAGCAGTTCTTC. Residues: CASSLRQYYNEQFF.

On this clonotype itself: Little can be read into the size of this beta chain, an off-target read in a library designed for alpha chains. The J gene is TRBJ2-7, the V gene TRBV11-2; no clear D gene. The CDR3 has 12 residues. Looked up from germline, CDR1 is SGHAT and CDR2 is FQNNGV. V lost 3 bases, J lost 6 bases, and 9 bases lay in between. CDR3 nucleotide sequence: TGTGCCAGCAGCTTTATAGGCGGCGAGCAGTACTTC. Its translation: CASSFIGGEQYF.

Of note for this clonotype: One junction end disagrees with the germline gene, perhaps due to a read error. This beta chain appears as a stray read in a library generated for alpha chains; its size is not informative. The rearrangement uses TRBV20-1 and TRBJ1-3; no clear D gene. CDR3 length: 12 amino acids. Germline-derived CDR1 and CDR2 are DFQATT and SNEGSKA (reference sequence). For the CDR3, the DNA is TGCAGTGCTAGAGGGATAGGAAATACCATATATTTT. Translating gives CSARGIGNTIYF.

Of note for this clonotype: This beta chain was picked up by a library intended for alpha chains and is off target, so its count carries little meaning. The rearrangement joins TRBV20-1 to TRBJ2-7; possible D gene TRBD2, 5 bases. The ends were cut back, 5 bases at V and 0 bases at J, with 14 bases in the middle. The germline V gene encodes CDR1 DFQATT and CDR2 SNEGSKA (reference sequence). The CDR3 loop spans 14 amino acids. The CDR3 spells CSASLEGASYEQYF. The CDR3 DNA reads as TGCAGTGCTTCTTTAGAGGGAGCCTCCTACGAGCAGTACTTC.

On this clonotype itself: Little can be read into the size of this beta chain, an off-target read in a library designed for alpha chains. The chain recombines TRBV7-3 with TRBJ2-1, with 8 bases matching TRBD1. The length of the CDR3 is 13 residues. Germline trimming cut 5 bases from V and 6 bases from J; bases unmatched to any gene: 3. Per germline, CDR1 SGHTA and CDR2 FQGTGA. The CDR3 coding sequence is TGTGCCAGCAGCACGACAGGGGTCAATGAGCAGTTCTTC. Translating gives CASSTTGVNEQFF.

As concerns this clonotype: With the library built for alpha chains, this beta chain is off target and its frequency is not meaningful. The chain is built from TRBV11-2 and TRBJ2-1, with D possibly being TRBD2 (5 bases). V was pared by 5 bases and J by 0 bases, with 23 bases between. From germline, CDR1 is SGHAT and CDR2 FQNNGV. The CDR3 loop spans 19 amino acids. The CDR3 spells CASSTPGRANRGSYNEQFF. The CDR3 bases are TGTGCCAGCAGCACCCCCGGTCGGGCCAATCGGGGCTCCTACAATGAGCAGTTCTTC.

About this clonotype itself: This beta chain is a stray read from a library made for alpha chains; its abundance is not meaningful. This chain connects TRBV12-3 or TRBV12-4 to TRBJ1-1; a possible D gene is TRBD1 (5 bases). The CDR3 sequence is 15 residues long. Trimming pared 3 bases from V and 3 bases from J, leaving 14 bases between. CDR3 sequence (DNA): TGTGCCAGCAGTTTCCCGGGGGGTTCGGACACTGAAGCTTTCTTT. Translation gives CASSFPGGSDTEAFF.

As regards this clonotype: This beta chain is a stray sequence in a library constructed for alpha chains; its clone size is not meaningful. The V and J genes are TRBV7-9 and TRBJ2-5, with D possibly TRBD1 on 5 matching bases. Looked up from germline, CDR1 is SEHNR and CDR2 is FQNEAQ (reference sequence). The CDR3 is 14 residues long. V was shortened by 5 bases and J by 2 bases, with 12 bases between the two germline ends. CDR3 bases: TGTGCCAGCAGCCCCCCCAGGGTACAAGAGACCCAGTACTTC. Its translation is CASSPPRVQETQYF.